This TCR beta chain was sequenced in a study of T cells in Graves' hyperthyroidism and ophthalmopathy. Many counts were recorded for this clonotype. What it binds is not known. Notes on the study in general: Also found in blood were most expanded thyroid clonotypes above 0.001. It was a median 6.5 months before onset that the model predicted ophthalmopathy.

Amplified TCR beta CDR3 regions came from RNA transcripts. First-round RT-PCR with HTBI primers amplified the TCR CDR3 region. TCRdb reprocessed the multiplex PCR reads via MiXCR and lists one record per CDR3 protein. Of over 350,000 distinct CDR3 sequences in the sample, less than 20% were seen once. Diagnostic decisions used clinical symptoms, serum thyroxine and TRAb, thyroid ultrasound and orbital computed tomography. Fresh peripheral blood, around 9.5 ml, yielded the PBMCs. The trim removed 6 bases at V and 5 bases at J, leaving 9 bases unmatched. CDR1 and CDR2 (germline): DFQATT, SNEGSKA (reference sequence). The length of the CDR3 is 13 residues.

This receptor was identified in a man younger than 30 with Graves' ophthalmopathy. Material for sequencing was blood. V usage is TRBV20-1 and J usage is TRBJ1-1; TRBD1 matches 7 bases. The CDR3 DNA sequence: TGCAGTGCACCGACAGGGCGGCGGACTGAAGCTTTCTTT. This gives the protein CSAPTGRRTEAFF.